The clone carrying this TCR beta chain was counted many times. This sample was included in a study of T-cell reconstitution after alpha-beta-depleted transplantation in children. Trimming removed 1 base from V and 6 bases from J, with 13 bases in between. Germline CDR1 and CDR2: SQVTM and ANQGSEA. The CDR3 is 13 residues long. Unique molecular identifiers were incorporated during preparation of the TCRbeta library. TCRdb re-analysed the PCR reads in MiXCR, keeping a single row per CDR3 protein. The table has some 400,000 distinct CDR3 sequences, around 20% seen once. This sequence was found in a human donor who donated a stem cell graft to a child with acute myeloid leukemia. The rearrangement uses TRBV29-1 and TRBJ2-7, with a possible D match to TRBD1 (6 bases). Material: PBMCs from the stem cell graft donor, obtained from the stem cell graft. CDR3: CSVEALRGGEQYF. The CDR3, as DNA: TGCAGCGTTGAAGCCCTCAGGGGCGGCGAGCAGTACTTC.